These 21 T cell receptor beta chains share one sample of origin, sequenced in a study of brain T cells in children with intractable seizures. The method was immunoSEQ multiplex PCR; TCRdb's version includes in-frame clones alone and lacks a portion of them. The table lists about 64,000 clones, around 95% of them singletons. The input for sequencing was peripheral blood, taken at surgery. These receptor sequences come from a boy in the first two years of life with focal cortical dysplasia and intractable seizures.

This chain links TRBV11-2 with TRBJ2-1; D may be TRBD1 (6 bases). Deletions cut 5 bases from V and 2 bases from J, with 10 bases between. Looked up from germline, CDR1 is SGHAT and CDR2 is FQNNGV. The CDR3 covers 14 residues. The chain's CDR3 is CASSRQAAYNEQFF. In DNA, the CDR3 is TGTGCCAGCAGCCGACAGGCAGCCTACAATGAGCAGTTCTTC.

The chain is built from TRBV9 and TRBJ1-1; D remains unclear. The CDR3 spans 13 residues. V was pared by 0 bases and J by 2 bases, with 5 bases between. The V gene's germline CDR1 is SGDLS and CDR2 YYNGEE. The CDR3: CASSVDRNTEAFF. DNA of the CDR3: TGTGCCAGCAGCGTAGACAGAAACACTGAAGCTTTCTTT.

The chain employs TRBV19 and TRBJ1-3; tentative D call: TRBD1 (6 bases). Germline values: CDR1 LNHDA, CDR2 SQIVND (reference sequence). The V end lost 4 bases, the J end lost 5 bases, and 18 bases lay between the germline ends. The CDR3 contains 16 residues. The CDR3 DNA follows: TGTGCCAGTAGTACCGGAGGAGGCAGGGGCCGAAACACCATATATTTT. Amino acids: CASSTGGGRGRNTIYF. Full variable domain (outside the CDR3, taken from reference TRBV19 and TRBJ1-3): DGGITQSPKYLFRKEGQNVTLSCEQNLNHDAMYWYRQDPGQGLRLIYYSQIVNDFQKGDIAEGYSVSREKKESFPLTVTSAQKNPTAFYLCASSTGGGRGRNTIYFGEGSWLTVV.

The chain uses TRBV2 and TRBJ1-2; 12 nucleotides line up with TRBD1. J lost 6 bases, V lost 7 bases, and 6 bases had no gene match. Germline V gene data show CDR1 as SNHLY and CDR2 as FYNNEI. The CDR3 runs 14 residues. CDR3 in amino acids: CASTGTGGRDGYTF. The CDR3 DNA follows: TGTGCCAGCACCGGGACAGGGGGCAGGGATGGCTACACCTTC.

CDR3 amino acids: CASQSTGTTEAFF. The CDR3 coding sequence is TGTGCCAGCCAATCGACAGGGACCACTGAAGCTTTCTTT. J is TRBJ1-1 and V is TRBV6-5; 7 bases line up with TRBD1. The CDR3 runs to 13 residues. The germline V gene encodes CDR1 MNHEY and CDR2 SVGAGI. The V gene end was trimmed by 8 bases and the J gene end by 4 bases; junction bases not matched to a gene: 7.

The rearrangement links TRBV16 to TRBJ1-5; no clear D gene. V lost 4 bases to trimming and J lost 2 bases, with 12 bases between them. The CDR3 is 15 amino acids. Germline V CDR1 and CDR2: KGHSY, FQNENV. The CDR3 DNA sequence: TGTGCCAGCAGCCCCTTTCGGGCGGGCAATCAGCCCCAGCATTTT. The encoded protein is CASSPFRAGNQPQHF.

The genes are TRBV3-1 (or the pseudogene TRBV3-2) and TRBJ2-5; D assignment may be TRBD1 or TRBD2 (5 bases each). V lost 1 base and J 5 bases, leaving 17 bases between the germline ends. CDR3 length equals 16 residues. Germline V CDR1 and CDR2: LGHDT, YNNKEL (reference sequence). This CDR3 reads CASSQASGGREETQYF. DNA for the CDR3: TGTGCCAGCAGCCAAGCGTCAGGAGGCAGGGAGGAGACCCAGTACTTC.

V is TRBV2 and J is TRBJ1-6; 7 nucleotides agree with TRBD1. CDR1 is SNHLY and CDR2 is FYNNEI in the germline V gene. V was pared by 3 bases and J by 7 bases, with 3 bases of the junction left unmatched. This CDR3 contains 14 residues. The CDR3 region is CASSEGTVNSPLHF. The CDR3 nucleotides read TGTGCCAGCAGTGAGGGGACAGTCAATTCACCCCTCCACTTT.

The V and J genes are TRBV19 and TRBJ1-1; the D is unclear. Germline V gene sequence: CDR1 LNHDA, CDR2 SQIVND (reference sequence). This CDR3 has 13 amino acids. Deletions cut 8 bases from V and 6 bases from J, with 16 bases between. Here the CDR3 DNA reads TGTGCCAGTCCACCGGCGTCAGATCCTGAAGCTTTCTTT. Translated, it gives CASPPASDPEAFF.

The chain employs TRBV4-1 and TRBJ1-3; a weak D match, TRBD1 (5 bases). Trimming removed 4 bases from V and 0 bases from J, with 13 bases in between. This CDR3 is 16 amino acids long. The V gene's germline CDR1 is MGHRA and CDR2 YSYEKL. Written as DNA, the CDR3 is TGCGCCAGCAGCCGACTGCCGGGGGTCTCTGGAAACACCATATATTTT. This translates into CASSRLPGVSGNTIYF.

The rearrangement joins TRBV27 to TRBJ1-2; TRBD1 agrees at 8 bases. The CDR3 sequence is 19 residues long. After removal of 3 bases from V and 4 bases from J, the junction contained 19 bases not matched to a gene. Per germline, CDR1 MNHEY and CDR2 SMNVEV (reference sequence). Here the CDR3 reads CASSLRGGRGQADLYGYTF. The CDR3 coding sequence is TGTGCCAGCAGTTTGAGAGGAGGGAGGGGACAGGCAGACCTCTATGGCTACACCTTC.

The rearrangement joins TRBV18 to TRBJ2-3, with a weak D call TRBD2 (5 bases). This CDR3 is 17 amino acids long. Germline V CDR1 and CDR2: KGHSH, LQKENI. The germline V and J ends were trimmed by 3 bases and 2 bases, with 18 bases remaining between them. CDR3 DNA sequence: TGTGCCAGCTCACCCTACATAAGGGAGCCGTACACAGATACGCAGTATTTT. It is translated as CASSPYIREPYTDTQYF. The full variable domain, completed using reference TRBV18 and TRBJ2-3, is NAGVMQNPRHLVRRRGQEARLRCSPMKGHSHVYWYRQLPEEGLKFMVYLQKENIIDESGMPKERFSAEFPKEGPSILRIQQVVRGDSAAYFCASSPYIREPYTDTQYFGPGTRLTVL.

CDR3 sequence reads: CASSLDRLNTEAFF. The CDR3, as DNA: TGTGCCAGCAGCCTGGACAGATTGAACACTGAAGCTTTCTTT. The V gene is TRBV5-4, the J gene TRBJ1-1, with D perhaps TRBD1 (6 bases). V lost 4 bases and J lost 0, with 10 bases in between. CDR3 length: 14 residues. Germline lookup yields CDR1 SGHNT and CDR2 YYREEE (reference sequence).

The CDR3 is CATRGWGTDTQYF. CDR3 in DNA: TGTGCCACCAGGGGATGGGGGACAGATACGCAGTATTTT. The rearrangement joins TRBV24-1 to TRBJ2-3; D could derive from TRBD1 or TRBD2 (5 bases each). Looked up from germline, CDR1 is KGHDR and CDR2 is SFDVKD. V was trimmed by 7 bases and J by 3 bases, leaving 10 bases between them. The length of the CDR3 is 13 residues.

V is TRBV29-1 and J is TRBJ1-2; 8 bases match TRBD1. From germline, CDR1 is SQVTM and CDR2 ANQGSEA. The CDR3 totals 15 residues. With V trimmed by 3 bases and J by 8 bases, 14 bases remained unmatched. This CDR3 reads CSVDSSGTGSEGYTF. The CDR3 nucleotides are TGCAGCGTTGACTCCTCCGGGACAGGCTCGGAGGGCTACACCTTC.

CDR3 DNA sequence: TGTGCCATCAGGAGGGAGGGAAGTGGGATCACTGAAGCTTTCTTT. Translation gives CAIRREGSGITEAFF. This rearrangement joins TRBV10-3 to TRBJ1-1; D is uncertain. The V gene's germline CDR1 is ENHRY and CDR2 SYGVKD. The CDR3 is 15 amino acids. Trimming left V 6 bases short and J 4 bases short, with 18 bases between.

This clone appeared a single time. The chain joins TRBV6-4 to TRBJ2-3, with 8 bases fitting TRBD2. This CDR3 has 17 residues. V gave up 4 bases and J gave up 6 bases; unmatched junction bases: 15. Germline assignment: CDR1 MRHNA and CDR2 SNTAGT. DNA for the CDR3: TGTGCCAGCAGTGCGGGCGGCGGACGGGGGGGCCCGGATACGCAGTATTTT. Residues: CASSAGGGRGGPDTQYF.

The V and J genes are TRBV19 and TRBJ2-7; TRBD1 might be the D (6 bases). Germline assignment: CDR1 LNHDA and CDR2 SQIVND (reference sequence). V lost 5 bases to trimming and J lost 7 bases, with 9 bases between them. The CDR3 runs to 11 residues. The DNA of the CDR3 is TGTGCCAGTAGTGAGGGGGTAGAGCAGTACTTC. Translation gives CASSEGVEQYF.

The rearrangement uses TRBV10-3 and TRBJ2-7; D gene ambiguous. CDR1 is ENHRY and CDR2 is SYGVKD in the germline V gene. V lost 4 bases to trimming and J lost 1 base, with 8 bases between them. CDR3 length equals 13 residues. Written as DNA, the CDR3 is TGTGCCATCAGTGGATTGGATTCCTACGAGCAGTACTTC. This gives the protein CAISGLDSYEQYF.

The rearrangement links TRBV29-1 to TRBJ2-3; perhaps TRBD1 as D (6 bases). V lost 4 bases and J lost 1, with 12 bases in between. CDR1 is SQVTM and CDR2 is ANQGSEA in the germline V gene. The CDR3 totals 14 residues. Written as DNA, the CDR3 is TGCAGCGTTGTTCGGACAGTGGGCACAGATACGCAGTATTTT. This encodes CSVVRTVGTDTQYF.

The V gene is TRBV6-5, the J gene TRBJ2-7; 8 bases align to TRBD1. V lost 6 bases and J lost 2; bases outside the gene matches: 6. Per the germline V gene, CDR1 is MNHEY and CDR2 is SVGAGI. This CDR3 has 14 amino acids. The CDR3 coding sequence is TGTGCCAGCAGCCGACAGGGGACCGCCTACGAGCAGTACTTC. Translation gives CASSRQGTAYEQYF.